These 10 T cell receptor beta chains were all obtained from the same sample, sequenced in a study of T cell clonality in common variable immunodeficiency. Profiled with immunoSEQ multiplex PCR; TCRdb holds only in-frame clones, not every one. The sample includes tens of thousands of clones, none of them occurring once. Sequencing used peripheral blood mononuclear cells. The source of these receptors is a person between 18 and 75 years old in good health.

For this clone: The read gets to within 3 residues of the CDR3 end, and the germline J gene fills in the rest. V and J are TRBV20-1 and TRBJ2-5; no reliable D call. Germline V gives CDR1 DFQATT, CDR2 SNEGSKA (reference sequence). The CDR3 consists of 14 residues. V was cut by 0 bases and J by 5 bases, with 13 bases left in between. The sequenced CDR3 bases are TGCAGTGCTAGAGATTGGCTATTCGGGGAGACC. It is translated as CSARDWLFGET. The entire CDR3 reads CSARDWLFGETQYF.

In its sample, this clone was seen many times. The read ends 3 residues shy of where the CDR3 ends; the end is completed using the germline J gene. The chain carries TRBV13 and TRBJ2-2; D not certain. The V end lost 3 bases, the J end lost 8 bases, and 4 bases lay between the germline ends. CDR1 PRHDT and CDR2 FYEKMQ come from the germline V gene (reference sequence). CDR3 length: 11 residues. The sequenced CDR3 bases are TGTGCCAGCAGCTTCATGGGGGAG. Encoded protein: CASSFMGE. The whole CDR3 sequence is CASSFMGELFF.

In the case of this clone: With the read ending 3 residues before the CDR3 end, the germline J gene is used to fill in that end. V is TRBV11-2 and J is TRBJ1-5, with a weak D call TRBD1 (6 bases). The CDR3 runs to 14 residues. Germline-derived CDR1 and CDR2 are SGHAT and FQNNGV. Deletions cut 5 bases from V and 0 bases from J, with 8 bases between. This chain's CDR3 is CASSPDSSNQPQHF. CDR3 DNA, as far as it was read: TGTGCCAGCAGCCCGGACAGTAGCAATCAGCCC.

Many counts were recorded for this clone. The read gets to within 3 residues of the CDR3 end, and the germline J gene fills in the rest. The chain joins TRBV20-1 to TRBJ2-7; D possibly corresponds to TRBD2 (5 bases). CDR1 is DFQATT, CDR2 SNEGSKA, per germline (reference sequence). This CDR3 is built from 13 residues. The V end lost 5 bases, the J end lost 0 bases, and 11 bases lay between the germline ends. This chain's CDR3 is CSAPRTGSYEQYF. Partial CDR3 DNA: TGCAGTGCTCCAAGGACTGGCTCCTACGAG.

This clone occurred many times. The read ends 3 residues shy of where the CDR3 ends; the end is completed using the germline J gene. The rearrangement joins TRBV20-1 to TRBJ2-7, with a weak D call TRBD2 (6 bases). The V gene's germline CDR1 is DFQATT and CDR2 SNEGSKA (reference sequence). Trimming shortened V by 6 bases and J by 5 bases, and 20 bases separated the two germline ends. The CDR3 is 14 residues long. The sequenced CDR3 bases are TGCAGTGCCCAGAAAGGGCGGGATTTTAACGAG. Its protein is CSAQKGRDFNE. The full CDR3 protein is CSAQKGRDFNEQYF.

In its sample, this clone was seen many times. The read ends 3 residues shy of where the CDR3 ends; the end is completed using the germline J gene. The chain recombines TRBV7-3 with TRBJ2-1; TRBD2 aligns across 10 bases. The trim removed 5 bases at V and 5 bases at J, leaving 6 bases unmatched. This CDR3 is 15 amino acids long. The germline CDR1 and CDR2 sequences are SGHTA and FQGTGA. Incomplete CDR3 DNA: TGTGCCAGCAGCCGGAGCGGGGGGGCAAACAATGAG. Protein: CASSRSGGANNE. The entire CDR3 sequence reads CASSRSGGANNEQFF.

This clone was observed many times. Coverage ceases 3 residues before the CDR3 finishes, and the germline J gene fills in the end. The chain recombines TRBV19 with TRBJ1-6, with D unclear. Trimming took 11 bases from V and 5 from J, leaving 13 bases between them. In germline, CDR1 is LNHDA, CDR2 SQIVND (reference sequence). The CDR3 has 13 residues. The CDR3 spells CAAEVHDNSPLHF. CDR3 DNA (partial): TGTGCCGCCGAGGTGCATGATAATTCACCC.

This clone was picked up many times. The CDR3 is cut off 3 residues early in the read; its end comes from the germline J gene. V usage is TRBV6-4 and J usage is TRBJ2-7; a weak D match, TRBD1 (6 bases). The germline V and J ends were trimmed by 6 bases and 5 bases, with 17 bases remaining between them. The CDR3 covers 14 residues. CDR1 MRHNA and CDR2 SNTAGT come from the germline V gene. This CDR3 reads CASSQEDSSDEQYF. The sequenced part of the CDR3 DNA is TGTGCCAGCAGCCAAGAGGACAGCAGCGACGAG.

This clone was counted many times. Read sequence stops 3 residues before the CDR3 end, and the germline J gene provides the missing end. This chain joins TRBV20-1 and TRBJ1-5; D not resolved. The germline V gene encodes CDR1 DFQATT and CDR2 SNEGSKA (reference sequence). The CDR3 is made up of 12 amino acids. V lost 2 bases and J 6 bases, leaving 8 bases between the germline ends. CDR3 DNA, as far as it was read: TGCAGTGCTAGAAAAGATAGTCAGCCC. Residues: CSARKDSQP. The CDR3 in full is CSARKDSQPQHF.

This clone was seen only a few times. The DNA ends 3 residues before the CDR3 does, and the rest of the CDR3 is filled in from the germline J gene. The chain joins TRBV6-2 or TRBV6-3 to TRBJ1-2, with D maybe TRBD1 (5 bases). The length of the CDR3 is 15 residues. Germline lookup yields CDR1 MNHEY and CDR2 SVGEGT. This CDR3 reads CASSGTSGSWDTYTF. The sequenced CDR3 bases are TGTGCCAGCAGCGGGACTAGCGGGAGTTGGGATACC.